The 22 T cell receptor beta chains presented below share a single source sample, sequenced in a study of CD8+CD57+ T cells in acquired aplastic anemia. It was genomic DNA that served as the template for profiling TCR beta VDJ and CDR3. A single record per CDR3 protein comes from TCRdb applying MiXCR to the reads. Of around 400,000 distinct CDR3 sequences in the sample, under 80% are singletons; the top ten hold under 5%. Sequencing was performed on sorted CD4+, CD8+, or CD8+CD57+ T cells (not recorded which) from PBMCs. These receptors all come from a human donor in good health, serving as a control.

Of note for this clonotype: It is unclear where the CDR3 begins or ends on the DNA, so no DNA is shown, and the CDR3 is as TCRdb lists it. V usage is TRBV19 and J usage is TRBJ1-6; the D segment call TRBD1 is taken from the table without a DNA check. The CDR3 has 16 amino acids, counting both end residues. The germline CDR1 and CDR2 sequences are LNHDA and SQIVND (reference sequence). CDR3 in amino acids: CASSISPAPLWLHLRF.

This clonotype came up a few times. The chain combines TRBV29-1 with TRBJ2-2, with 7 bases lining up with TRBD1. The length of the CDR3 is 15 residues. After removal of 4 bases from V and 1 base from J, the junction contained 6 bases not matched to a gene. Germline assignment: CDR1 SQVTM and CDR2 ANQGSEA. The CDR3 DNA follows: TGCAGCGTTGTTAGTCGGACAGGGAACACCGGGGAGCTGTTTTTT. It yields the protein CSVVSRTGNTGELFF.

The rearrangement uses TRBV20-1 and TRBJ1-2; D unclear. The CDR3 totals 13 residues. Germline CDR1 DFQATT, CDR2 SNEGSKA (reference sequence). Deletions cut 6 bases from V and 4 bases from J, with 15 bases between. CDR3 sequence reads: CSASRIEAYGYTF. In nucleotides, the CDR3 is TGCAGTGCCAGCCGGATTGAGGCCTATGGCTACACCTTC.

The chain employs TRBV4-3 and TRBJ1-5; D may be TRBD1 (5 bases). The CDR3 extends over 15 amino acids. The germline CDR1 and CDR2 sequences are LGHNA and YSLEER. Trimming removed 6 bases at V and 9 bases at J, with 21 bases between. In nucleotides, the CDR3 is TGCGCCAGCAGGCCCAGCCGGGACCGAGTCAGGCCCCAGCATTTT. Protein: CASRPSRDRVRPQHF.

Note on this clonotype: The DNA is left out, because the CDR3 cannot be placed on it with certainty; the CDR3 is given as TCRdb lists it. The rearrangement uses TRBV7-9 and TRBJ2-3; the DNA was not compared with TRBD1, the D call given in the table. The CDR3 is 16 amino acids in total, end residues counted. From germline, CDR1 is SEHNR and CDR2 FQNEAQ (reference sequence). The CDR3 protein is CASSLVSGDTQYFQYF.

Note on this clonotype: Possible read error: a much larger clone is one base away. The chain links TRBV25-1 to TRBJ1-2; D uncertain. The CDR3 loop spans 15 amino acids. Germline CDR1 and CDR2: MGHDK and SYGVNS. V lost 4 bases and J 4 bases, leaving 16 bases between the germline ends. CDR3 amino acids: CASSVFVVGGYGYTF. In DNA, the CDR3 is TGTGCCAGCAGTGTGTTCGTGGTGGGCGGCTATGGCTACACCTTC.

The chain is built from TRBV10-3 and TRBJ1-2; 8 bases match TRBD1. Trimming took 4 bases from V and 4 from J; bases not matched to a gene: 2. The CDR3 is 13 residues long. Germline V gene sequence: CDR1 ENHRY, CDR2 SYGVKD. This CDR3 is CAISAGTGYGYTF. CDR3 coding DNA: TGTGCCATCAGTGCCGGGACAGGCTATGGCTACACCTTC.

The chain couples TRBV15 to TRBJ1-1; D might be TRBD1 (5 bases). Germline CDR1 LNHNV, CDR2 YYDKDF (reference sequence). This CDR3 has 14 residues. V dropped 2 bases and J dropped 5 bases, with 12 bases sitting between them. The CDR3 spells CATSRLQGRTEAFF. In DNA form, the CDR3 reads TGTGCCACCAGCAGACTTCAGGGTAGGACTGAAGCTTTCTTT.

This clonotype has at least ten counts. The CDR3 coding sequence is TGTGCCAGCCAGCCACCGGGGATGGCCACTGAAGCTTTCTTT. It is translated as CASQPPGMATEAFF. This chain connects TRBV3-1 to TRBJ1-1; D gene ambiguous. Per the germline V gene, CDR1 is LGHDT and CDR2 is YNNKEL (reference sequence). The CDR3 consists of 14 residues. V was pared by 8 bases and J by 4 bases, with 17 bases between.

Comment on this clonotype: The DNA is left out, because the CDR3 cannot be placed on it with certainty; the CDR3 is given as TCRdb lists it. The V call is TRBV7-2, the J call TRBJ2-6. With termini counted, the CDR3 has 15 amino acids. Germline V gene data show CDR1 as SGHTA and CDR2 as FQGNSA. The CDR3 here is CASWKVGTGANVLTF.

The sample holds many counts of this clonotype. The chain couples TRBV11-3 to TRBJ1-3; tentative D call: TRBD1 (6 bases). The CDR3 totals 14 residues. Germline V gives CDR1 SGHNT, CDR2 YENEEA. Trimming left V 11 bases short and J 4 bases short, with 18 bases between. The CDR3 bases are TGTGCCGGATCCCATGGGGGGCCCGGAAACACCATATATTTT. Protein product: CAGSHGGPGNTIYF.

V gene TRBV12-5 combines with J gene TRBJ1-1; 8 bases agree with TRBD1. The CDR3 covers 16 residues. Germline V gene lookup returns CDR1 LGHNT and CDR2 FRNRAP. The CDR3 nucleotides read TGTGCCAGCAGCCCAGGGGACAGGCCCATGAACACTGAAGCTTTCTTT. Translated, it gives CASSPGDRPMNTEAFF.

The V gene is TRBV7-8, the J gene TRBJ1-1, with D perhaps TRBD1 (5 bases). This CDR3 spans 14 amino acids. Deletions cut 6 bases from V and 4 bases from J, with 15 bases between. Germline CDR1 reads SGHVS; CDR2 reads FQNEAQ. CDR3 sequence (DNA): TGTGCCAGCAGGCCGGGACGAACGACCACTGAAGCTTTCTTT. Its protein product is CASRPGRTTTEAFF.

This clonotype came up a few times. J is TRBJ2-7 and V is TRBV7-9; TRBD1 aligns across 9 bases. Per germline, CDR1 SEHNR and CDR2 FQNEAQ (reference sequence). Unmatched junction bases numbered 2, after V lost 3 bases and J lost 5 bases. The CDR3 sequence is 13 residues long. CDR3 sequence (DNA): TGTGCCAGCAGCTTGGGACAGGGACACGAGCAGTACTTC. Translation: CASSLGQGHEQYF.

The chain combines TRBV6-2 or TRBV6-3 with TRBJ2-1, with D hard to call. The V end was cut by 7 bases, the J end by 1 base, with 23 bases between. The CDR3 runs 18 residues. In germline, CDR1 is MNHEY, CDR2 SVGEGT. The CDR3 sequence: CASTPLAGVGFSYNEQFF. Here the CDR3 DNA reads TGTGCCAGCACCCCCCTCGCTGGTGTGGGATTTTCCTACAATGAGCAGTTCTTC.

This clonotype was observed once. The V and J genes are TRBV7-2 and TRBJ1-2, with D possibly being TRBD1 (6 bases). The CDR3 extends over 13 amino acids. From germline, CDR1 is SGHTA and CDR2 FQGNSA. Trimming removed 5 bases at V and 12 bases at J, with 19 bases between. The CDR3 spells CASSTPGEGVNTF. Written as DNA, the CDR3 is TGTGCCAGCAGCACACCGGGAGAGGGGGTCAACACCTTC.

Remarks on this clonotype: Relative to the germline gene, one junction end is altered; a read error may explain this. The chain has TRBV20-1 and TRBJ1-5, with TRBD1 matching over 7 bases. CDR1 is DFQATT and CDR2 is SNEGSKA in the germline V gene (reference sequence). This CDR3 has 15 residues. CDR3 nucleotides: TGCAGTGCAAGACAGGGATCTGGGTCACATCAGCCCCGGCATTTT. Translation gives CSARQGSGSHQPRHF.

The chain couples TRBV6-1 to TRBJ1-5; TRBD1 matches 7 bases. With 4 bases clipped from V and 0 bases from J, the junction kept 15 bases outside the gene matches. CDR1 is MNHNS and CDR2 is SASEGT in the germline V gene. This CDR3 region has 19 residues. The CDR3 protein is CASSGFDRAAEGSNQPQHF. Written as DNA, the CDR3 is TGTGCCAGCAGTGGATTCGACAGGGCCGCCGAGGGTAGCAATCAGCCCCAGCATTTT.

This clonotype was counted once. The chain carries TRBV5-1 and TRBJ2-1, with D maybe TRBD1 (5 bases). Trimming removed 4 bases from V and 15 bases from J, with 14 bases in between. The germline V gene has CDR1 SGHRS and CDR2 YFSETQ. The CDR3 consists of 11 residues. The CDR3 region is CASSPEGARFF. The CDR3 DNA reads TGCGCCAGCAGCCCGGAAGGGGCTCGGTTCTTC.

The genes are TRBV5-4 and TRBJ1-2; D might be TRBD1 (5 bases). There are 15 residues in the CDR3. Trimming removed 6 bases at V and 7 bases at J, with 22 bases between. Germline V gene data show CDR1 as SGHNT and CDR2 as YYREEE (reference sequence). The CDR3 DNA follows: TGTGCCAGCAACAACCGGGGGTGGGCTAATTTTGGCTACACCTTC. As protein: CASNNRGWANFGYTF.

This clonotype was seen a few times. The chain employs TRBV11-2 and TRBJ1-2, with D perhaps matching TRBD1 (6 bases). V was cut by 1 base and J by 0 bases, with 9 bases left in between. The CDR3 covers 15 residues. Germline-derived CDR1 and CDR2 are SGHAT and FQNNGV. This CDR3 reads CASSLVRGANYGYTF. The CDR3 DNA sequence: TGTGCCAGCAGCTTAGTTAGGGGGGCTAACTATGGCTACACCTTC.

The V gene is TRBV7-9, the J gene TRBJ2-7; D may be TRBD1 or TRBD2 (5 bases each). CDR1 is SEHNR, CDR2 FQNEAQ, per germline (reference sequence). The CDR3 spans 15 residues. The germline V and J ends were trimmed by 5 bases and 4 bases, with 18 bases remaining between them. CDR3 amino acids: CASSLEGRRFYEQYF. CDR3 bases: TGTGCCAGCAGCCTAGAGGGGAGACGGTTTTACGAGCAGTACTTC. The whole variable domain, filled in from reference TRBV7-9 and TRBJ2-7, reads DTGVSQNPRHKITKRGQNVTFRCDPISEHNRLYWYRQTLGQGPEFLTYFQNEAQLEKSRLLSDRFSAERPKGSFSTLEIQRTEQGDSAMYLCASSLEGRRFYEQYFGPGTRLTVT.